This TCR beta chain emerged from a study of cytomegalovirus exposure and HLA in healthy donors. Turning to the study itself: Of the donors genotyped, a few hundred in all, about 76% fell in the Caucasian-associated ancestry cluster. Whole-study findings and limits: There were several of the most significant clusters that appeared linked to common viral pathogens in a later analysis. TCR beta sequences reportedly predicted the HLA-A and HLA-B alleles of most subjects accurately.

The V gene lost 10 bases and the J gene lost 2 bases, with 8 bases spanning the gap. The CDR3 sequence is 11 residues long. Germline V lookup: CDR1 MDHEN, CDR2 SYDVKM. PCR primers comprised 60 Vbeta and 13 Jbeta primers. Authors' data handling: Roughly 80 million unique TCR beta chains, some 9.9 million shared, were counted in a later analysis. Using immunoSEQ multiplex PCR, the repertoire was profiled, and TCRdb retains in-frame clones only, with some absent. For V, J and clone size, that table is used; D and trimming come from the DNA. This repertoire shows approximately 200,000 clones, roughly 81% found once; its top ten account for less than 4%. In the case of this clone: Its specificity is unknown.

The TCR was taken from a woman aged 25 to 39 in good health and CMV-seropositive. The specimen sequenced was PBMCs. V gene TRBV28 combines with J gene TRBJ1-2; D gene ambiguous. CDR3 sequence: CANRGNYGYTF. DNA for the CDR3: TGTGCCAACCGAGGGAACTATGGCTACACCTTC.